These 23 T cell receptor beta chains came from one sample sequenced in a study of CD4+ T cells in melanoma. The protocol was immunoSEQ multiplex PCR, while the TCRdb copy is restricted to in-frame clones and leaves out a portion. The sample shows roughly 120,000 clones, about 90% of them seen only once. Sequenced material: peripheral blood. These receptors came from a human donor with melanoma.

The chain combines TRBV1 with TRBJ2-6. TRBV1 is flagged as a pseudogene. This CDR3 has 13 amino acids. CDR3 amino acids: CTSRQSRANVLTF. In DNA, the CDR3 is TGCACCAGCAGACAAAGTCGGGCCAACGTCCTGACTTTC.

The chain carries TRBV7-9 and TRBJ1-6, with a weak D call TRBD1 (6 bases). The germline V gene has CDR1 SEHNR and CDR2 FQNEAQ (reference sequence). The length of the CDR3 is 14 residues. Trimming took off 5 bases at V and 9 bases at J, with 14 bases between the two ends. CDR3 DNA sequence: TGTGCCAGCAGCATCACAGGGAATAGTTCACCCCTCCACTTT. The encoded protein is CASSITGNSSPLHF. Full variable domain (rest looked up from reference TRBV7-9 and TRBJ1-6): DTGVSQNPRHKITKRGQNVTFRCDPISEHNRLYWYRQTLGQGPEFLTYFQNEAQLEKSRLLSDRFSAERPKGSFSTLEIQRTEQGDSAMYLCASSITGNSSPLHFGNGTRLTVT.

In DNA form, the CDR3 reads TGTGCCAGCAGCTTAGTGGACAGCTTAGAGGAGCAGTACTTC. It yields the protein CASSLVDSLEEQYF. V and J are TRBV7-9 and TRBJ2-7; maybe TRBD1 (6 bases). The CDR3 spans 14 residues. The V gene lost 1 base and the J gene lost 7 bases, with 14 bases spanning the gap. Germline V gene lookup returns CDR1 SEHNR and CDR2 FQNEAQ (reference sequence). Drawing the rest from reference TRBV7-9 and TRBJ2-7, the complete variable domain is DTGVSQNPRHKITKRGQNVTFRCDPISEHNRLYWYRQTLGQGPEFLTYFQNEAQLEKSRLLSDRFSAERPKGSFSTLEIQRTEQGDSAMYLCASSLVDSLEEQYFGPGTRLTVT.

CDR3 residues: CAWRHTSGNTIYF. The CDR3 DNA sequence: TGTGCCTGGAGGCATACTTCTGGAAACACCATATATTTT. The chain couples TRBV30 to TRBJ1-3; D is ambiguous. The CDR3 is made up of 13 amino acids. The germline CDR1 and CDR2 sequences are GTSNPN and SVGIG (reference sequence). V lost 3 bases to trimming and J lost 1 base, with 7 bases between them.

This clone has just one count. This chain connects TRBV25-1 to TRBJ1-4; TRBD1 matches 9 bases. This CDR3 has 18 residues. Looked up from germline, CDR1 is MGHDK and CDR2 is SYGVNS. V lost 5 bases to trimming and J lost 3 bases; unmatched junction nucleotides: 13. CDR3 bases: TGTGCCAGCAGTTATCGGCCCGGGACAGGGAACCCTAATGAAAAACTGTTTTTT. The encoded protein is CASSYRPGTGNPNEKLFF.

J is TRBJ2-3 and V is TRBV2; 9 bases match TRBD2. V was pared by 3 bases and J by 5 bases, with 3 bases of the junction left unmatched. Germline V CDR1 and CDR2: SNHLY, FYNNEI. The CDR3 sequence is 14 residues long. The CDR3 loop is CASSDLSGRDTQYF. In DNA, the CDR3 is TGTGCCAGCAGTGATCTTAGCGGGAGAGATACGCAGTATTTT.

The DNA for the CDR3 is TGTGCCAGCAGCTTAGTAGGGGGGGAGCTGTTTTTT. Amino acid sequence: CASSLVGGELFF. The chain is built from TRBV7-6 and TRBJ2-2; D remains ambiguous. Trimming cost V 1 base and J 8 bases, with 5 bases left between them. Germline CDR1 and CDR2: SGHVS and FNYEAQ. This CDR3 comprises 12 residues.

V and J are TRBV5-1 and TRBJ2-3; D is possibly TRBD2 (6 bases). V was cut by 1 base and J by 2 bases, with 14 bases left in between. This CDR3 contains 16 residues. Per germline, CDR1 SGHRS and CDR2 YFSETQ. CDR3 sequence reads: CASSLSGGGTTDTQYF. The CDR3 nucleotides read TGCGCCAGCAGCTTGTCCGGGGGAGGAACCACAGATACGCAGTATTTT.

The V call is TRBV21-1, the J call TRBJ1-2. TRBV21-1 is shown as a pseudogene. CDR3 length equals 14 residues. The CDR3 DNA reads as TGTGCCAGCAGCAAAGTTGGGGGGCGATATGGCTACACCTTC. Amino acid sequence: CASSKVGGRYGYTF.

The chain is built from TRBV4-3 and TRBJ2-3; 10 bases are a match to TRBD2. The CDR3 has 16 residues. J gave up 1 base and V 2 bases, and 3 bases lay outside the gene matches. Germline V gene lookup returns CDR1 LGHNA and CDR2 YSLEER. The CDR3 DNA reads TGCGCCAGCAGCCAAACCGGGACTAGCGGCACAGATACGCAGTATTTT. It yields the protein CASSQTGTSGTDTQYF.

This chain links TRBV25-1 with TRBJ2-5; D unresolved. This CDR3 spans 12 amino acids. Trimming stripped 0 bases from V and 6 bases from J, with 5 bases between. The V gene's germline CDR1 is MGHDK and CDR2 SYGVNS. CDR3 amino acids: CASSEYGKTQYF. The DNA of the CDR3 is TGTGCCAGCAGTGAATATGGAAAGACCCAGTACTTC. Combining the CDR3 with reference TRBV25-1 and TRBJ2-5 gives the whole variable domain EADIYQTPRYLVIGTGKKITLECSQTMGHDKMYWYQQDPGMELHLIHYSYGVNSTEKGDLSSESTVSRIRTEHFPLTLESARPSHTSQYLCASSEYGKTQYFGPGTRLLVL.

The V and J genes are TRBV9 and TRBJ2-3; 13 bases map to TRBD2. The CDR3 has 17 residues. Per the germline V gene, CDR1 is SGDLS and CDR2 is YYNGEE. V dropped 4 bases and J dropped 4; count of bases not matched to a gene: 9. The CDR3, as DNA: TGTGCCAGCAGCCCTCGGACTAGCGGGGGAGTGGCAGATACGCAGTATTTT. Encoded protein: CASSPRTSGGVADTQYF.

The J gene is TRBJ2-5, the V gene TRBV27; a weak D match, TRBD1 (5 bases). The length of the CDR3 is 13 residues. The V end lost 7 bases, the J end lost 5 bases, and 14 bases lay between the germline ends. In germline, CDR1 is MNHEY, CDR2 SMNVEV (reference sequence). The DNA of the CDR3 is TGTGCCAGCATGCCTCAGGGAAGGGAGACCCAGTACTTC. Its translation is CASMPQGRETQYF.

This chain links TRBV27 with TRBJ2-7, with 7 nucleotides matching TRBD1. This CDR3 has 14 residues. The ends lost 6 bases at V and 5 bases at J; junction bases unmatched: 10. Germline CDR1 reads MNHEY; CDR2 reads SMNVEV (reference sequence). The CDR3 coding sequence is TGTGCCAGCAGACCTGGACAGGTCCGGGACGAGCAGTACTTC. Encoded protein: CASRPGQVRDEQYF.

The rearrangement joins TRBV16 to TRBJ2-2; D gene ambiguous. Germline-derived CDR1 and CDR2 are KGHSY and FQNENV. The CDR3 extends over 13 amino acids. With 4 bases removed from V and 6 bases from J, the gap between germline ends came to 9 bases. CDR3 sequence reads: CASSRGSSGELFF. The CDR3 coding sequence is TGTGCCAGCAGCCGTGGAAGCTCCGGGGAGCTGTTTTTT.

This clone was found once. The V and J genes are TRBV9 and TRBJ2-1; 8 nucleotides align to TRBD2. The germline V gene has CDR1 SGDLS and CDR2 YYNGEE. This CDR3 spans 16 amino acids. J gave up 2 bases and V 0 bases, and 4 bases lay outside the gene matches. In DNA form, the CDR3 reads TGTGCCAGCAGCGTAGACTTGCGGGGGGCCTACAATGAGCAGTTCTTC. Translated, it gives CASSVDLRGAYNEQFF.

The chain couples TRBV9 to TRBJ2-1, with a possible D match to TRBD2 (6 bases). Deletions cut 4 bases from V and 4 bases from J, with 9 bases between. There are 13 residues in the CDR3. From germline, CDR1 is SGDLS and CDR2 YYNGEE. As DNA, the CDR3 is TGTGCCAGCAGCCAAGCGGGTTACAATGAGCAGTTCTTC. Amino acids: CASSQAGYNEQFF.

The chain uses TRBV5-6 and TRBJ2-2; 9 nucleotides agree with TRBD2. The germline V gene has CDR1 SGHDT and CDR2 YYEEEE. This CDR3 contains 16 residues. V lost 4 bases, J lost 11 bases, and 15 bases stayed unmatched. The CDR3 DNA reads as TGTGCCAGCAGCCTTAGCGGGGGAGACACCGGGATTGAGCTGTTTTTT. It translates to CASSLSGGDTGIELFF.

This rearrangement joins TRBV5-1 to TRBJ2-1; the D call may be TRBD1 or TRBD2 (6 bases each). V lost 5 bases, J lost 4 bases, and 16 bases lay in between. The CDR3 covers 15 residues. CDR1 SGHRS and CDR2 YFSETQ come from the germline V gene. The CDR3 here is CASRPTTGTYNEQFF. The CDR3 coding sequence is TGCGCCAGCAGGCCGACCACAGGGACTTACAATGAGCAGTTCTTC.

The rearrangement uses TRBV7-9 and TRBJ2-5, with D unresolved. CDR1 and CDR2 (germline): SEHNR, FQNEAQ (reference sequence). The CDR3 loop spans 11 amino acids. Trimming pared 4 bases from V and 4 bases from J, leaving 4 bases between. The CDR3: CASSSIETQYF. The DNA for the CDR3 is TGTGCCAGCAGCTCTATAGAGACCCAGTACTTC.

This sequence joins TRBV6-5 and TRBJ1-1, with TRBD1 matching over 8 bases. Trimming at V came to 8 bases and at J to 4 bases, leaving 6 bases not matched to a gene. Germline V gives CDR1 MNHEY, CDR2 SVGAGI. The CDR3 spans 13 residues. DNA for the CDR3: TGTGCCAGCGCCAGGGGGCAAGGCACTGAAGCTTTCTTT. It specifies CASARGQGTEAFF.

Only a few counts were recorded for this clone. This rearrangement joins TRBV6-6 to TRBJ1-4, with D uncertain. V lost 6 bases to trimming and J lost 0 bases, with 8 bases between them. The germline CDR1 and CDR2 sequences are MNHNY and SVGAGI (reference sequence). This CDR3 is 14 amino acids long. The CDR3 DNA reads TGTGCCAGCAGCCCCGGTGCAACTAATGAAAAACTGTTTTTT. This encodes CASSPGATNEKLFF.

The chain links TRBV5-1 to TRBJ2-3; TRBD2 matches 7 bases. This CDR3 contains 16 residues. V shed 3 bases, J shed 4 bases, and the junction held 11 bases outside the gene matches. Germline CDR1 and CDR2: SGHRS and YFSETQ. The CDR3: CASSSTSPQSADTQYF. CDR3 bases: TGCGCCAGCAGCTCGACTAGCCCCCAATCGGCAGATACGCAGTATTTT.